This TCR beta chain was documented in a study of beta chain features in type 1 diabetes. Overall study: The patient and healthy donor groups were comparable for age, gender and cell yields.

Sequenced material consisted of expressed TCRB transcripts (all of the isolated RNA was reverse transcribed). Profiling relied on immunoSEQ multiplex PCR, and the TCRdb table lists in-frame clones only, not all of them. The sample contains more than 120,000 clones, less than 15% of which appear only once. The CDR3 consists of 11 residues. V lost 3 bases, J lost 4 bases, and 5 bases lay in between. Germline V lookup: CDR1 DFQATT, CDR2 SNEGSKA (reference sequence). To note about this clone: The antigen remains unidentified.

Each population that was sorted was more than 95% pure. Study conclusions and caveats: Shorter TCRB CDR3s, moderately but significantly so, were found in Type 1 diabetes patients in all four CD4+ subsets.

Sequencing was carried out using central memory CD4+ T cells from blood. V and J are TRBV20-1 and TRBJ2-3; D gene unclear. The sequence derives from a man aged 18 to 30 with type 1 diabetes. Here the CDR3 reads CSASKSDTQYF. The CDR3 DNA follows: TGCAGTGCTAGTAAGTCAGATACGCAGTATTTT.